These 15 T cell receptor beta chains were sequenced from one sample in a study of vaccination effects on CD4 cells after COVID-19. Using immunoSEQ multiplex PCR, the repertoire was profiled, and TCRdb retains in-frame clones only, with some absent. This repertoire shows about 31,000 clones, approximately 79% found once; its top ten account for 5.8%. Antigen specificity for these receptors is unknown. Antigen-specific CD4+ T cell clonotypes were called by their expansion after viral peptide-pool culture in ViraFEST. Between days 10 and 11 of culture, CD4+ T cells were separated out. Participants received two doses of either the BNT162b2 or mRNA-1273 vaccine. Sequencing used CD4+ T cells from PBMCs cultured with SARS-CoV-2 spike peptides, obtained after COVID-19 vaccination. These receptors were obtained from a human donor who received a COVID-19 vaccine. Some clones in this sample may be carry-over from other donors' samples.

This chain uses TRBV6-2 or TRBV6-3 with TRBJ2-5; maybe TRBD1 (5 bases). CDR1 is MNHEY, CDR2 SVGEGT, per germline. With 5 bases removed from V and 2 bases from J, the gap between germline ends came to 9 bases. CDR3 length equals 13 residues. This CDR3 is CASSPDRQETQYF. The DNA of the CDR3 is TGTGCCAGCAGTCCAGACAGACAAGAGACCCAGTACTTC.

The V call is TRBV12-3 or TRBV12-4, the J call TRBJ2-3; TRBD2 might be the D (6 bases). This CDR3 is 13 amino acids long. V gave up 9 bases and J gave up 1 base, with 11 bases separating them. CDR3 amino acids: CARQSGCTDTQYF. In DNA form, the CDR3 reads TGTGCCAGACAAAGCGGGTGCACAGATACGCAGTATTTT.

The chain recombines TRBV6-1 with TRBJ2-5; the match to TRBD1 covers 10 bases. V shed 2 bases and J 3 bases; nucleotides not matched to a gene: 15. Per the germline V gene, CDR1 is MNHNS and CDR2 is SASEGT. The CDR3 consists of 19 residues. DNA of the CDR3: TGTGCCAGCAGTGAATTATCCCGGGGAGGGACAGGGGACGAAGAGACCCAGTACTTC. This translates into CASSELSRGGTGDEETQYF.

The chain joins TRBV5-1 to TRBJ2-2; no clear D gene. V lost 4 bases to trimming and J lost 7 bases, with 11 bases between them. CDR1 SGHRS and CDR2 YFSETQ come from the germline V gene. CDR3 length: 13 amino acids. Written as DNA, the CDR3 is TGCGCCAGCAGCGCAGAAATCGACGGGGAGCTGTTTTTT. Translation: CASSAEIDGELFF.

This sequence joins TRBV7-9 and TRBJ2-1; either TRBD1 or TRBD2 may fit D (7 bases each). The CDR3 totals 17 residues. CDR1 is SEHNR, CDR2 FQNEAQ, per germline (reference sequence). Trimming removed 5 bases from V and 0 bases from J, with 17 bases in between. The CDR3 coding sequence is TGTGCCAGCAGCGGCAGGGGGGGGGAACTCTCCTACAATGAGCAGTTCTTC. It encodes CASSGRGGELSYNEQFF.

The chain recombines TRBV12-3 or TRBV12-4 with TRBJ1-5; D uncertain. The CDR3 spans 13 residues. V shed 7 bases and J shed 0 bases, with 7 bases lying between them. The CDR3 region is CASNLNSNQPQHF. The CDR3 DNA is TGTGCCAGCAACTTAAATAGCAATCAGCCCCAGCATTTT.

A few counts support this clone. This sequence joins TRBV9 and TRBJ2-1; TRBD1 matches at 8 bases. The trim removed 2 bases at V and 8 bases at J, leaving 3 bases unmatched. The CDR3 has 13 amino acids. The germline CDR1 and CDR2 sequences are SGDLS and YYNGEE. CDR3 nucleotide sequence: TGTGCCAGCAGCGTGACAGGGGACTATGAGCAGTTCTTC. It is translated as CASSVTGDYEQFF. Full variable domain (missing parts from reference TRBV9 and TRBJ2-1): DSGVTQTPKHLITATGQRVTLRCSPRSGDLSVYWYQQSLDQGLQFLIQYYNGEERAKGNILERFSAQQFPDLHSELNLSSLELGDSALYFCASSVTGDYEQFFGPGTRLTVL.

The chain links TRBV5-1 to TRBJ2-5; TRBD2 might be the D (6 bases). The CDR3 runs to 15 residues. The germline gives CDR1 SGHRS, CDR2 YFSETQ. V shed 1 base and J shed 4 bases, with 14 bases lying between them. Written as DNA, the CDR3 is TGCGCCAGCAGCTTGAGCGCGGGGTCGGGAGAGACCCAGTACTTC. Its protein is CASSLSAGSGETQYF.

This clone was observed a single time. This chain uses TRBV6-5 with TRBJ2-7, with 7 bases fitting TRBD1. The CDR3 sequence is 15 residues long. The V and J ends lost 5 bases and 3 bases, in that order; junction bases with no gene match: 10. The germline gives CDR1 MNHEY, CDR2 SVGAGI. The CDR3 here is CASSKTQGQNYEQYV. The CDR3 DNA reads as TGTGCCAGCAGTAAGACTCAGGGACAGAACTACGAGCAGTACGTC.

The CDR3 region has the DNA TGTGCCAGCAGCTTGGGATGGGGCAGCTGGGGCTACGAGCAGTACGTC. The encoded protein is CASSLGWGSWGYEQYV. The gene calls are TRBV5-5 and TRBJ2-7; TRBD1 is a possible D gene (5 bases). Between the trimmed V and J ends, which lost 0 bases and 3 bases, there was a span of 16 bases. The length of the CDR3 is 16 residues. The germline V gene encodes CDR1 SGHKS and CDR2 YYEKEE (reference sequence).

The chain has TRBV6-4 and TRBJ2-2, with 7 bases aligning to TRBD2. V shed 0 bases, J shed 2 bases, and the junction held 3 bases outside the gene matches. CDR3 length: 16 amino acids. The V gene's germline CDR1 is MRHNA and CDR2 SNTAGT. CDR3 coding DNA: TGTGCCAGCAGTGACTCTGGCGGGGGAAACACCGGGGAGCTGTTTTTT. Encoded protein: CASSDSGGGNTGELFF.

The chain recombines TRBV11-2 with TRBJ2-3, with D unclear. This CDR3 is built from 14 residues. Looked up from germline, CDR1 is SGHAT and CDR2 is FQNNGV. The germline V and J ends were trimmed by 0 bases and 3 bases, with 7 bases remaining between them. The CDR3 DNA is TGTGCCAGCAGCTTAGATGGGTGGACAGATACGCAGTATTTT. Amino acids: CASSLDGWTDTQYF.

V gene TRBV2 combines with J gene TRBJ2-2, with 10 positions matching TRBD1. In germline, CDR1 is SNHLY, CDR2 FYNNEI. This CDR3 has 14 residues. V dropped 8 bases and J dropped 4; count of bases not matched to a gene: 4. The CDR3, as DNA: TGTGCCAGCTTGAGGGACAGGGGCACCGGGGAGCTGTTTTTT. It specifies CASLRDRGTGELFF.

The chain joins TRBV7-9 to TRBJ2-3, with 8 positions matching TRBD1. CDR3 size: 15 residues. V shed 5 bases and J 2 bases; nucleotides not matched to a gene: 6. The V gene's germline CDR1 is SEHNR and CDR2 FQNEAQ (reference sequence). As DNA, the CDR3 is TGTGCCAGCAGCATGGGACAGGCGAACACAGATACGCAGTATTTT. Encoded protein: CASSMGQANTDTQYF.

This chain joins TRBV18 and TRBJ1-1, with unresolved D. This CDR3 is 14 amino acids long. V was trimmed by 5 bases and J by 2 bases, leaving 12 bases between them. Germline CDR1 and CDR2: KGHSH and LQKENI. The CDR3: CASSSTLVNTEAFF. The CDR3 DNA is TGTGCCAGCTCATCAACCCTAGTAAACACTGAAGCTTTCTTT.